This record concerns one T cell receptor beta chain sequence. The antigen is unknown. PCR primers comprised 60 Vbeta and 13 Jbeta primers. Clones were sequenced by immunoSEQ multiplex PCR, and TCRdb holds only the in-frame ones, with some missing. The repertoire table contains around 130,000 clones. Germline V CDR1 and CDR2: SGHTA, FQGTGA. Trimming removed 8 bases at V and 6 bases at J, with 20 bases between. CDR3 length: 15 residues. The data were taken from a study of cytomegalovirus exposure and HLA in healthy donors. Study-level results: Analyzed later, most CMV-associated TCR beta chains appeared HLA-restricted. TCR beta V- and J-gene trimming, according to a later analysis, was linked to a missense DCLRE1C variant.

The clonotype originates from a woman aged 60-75 years in good health and CMV-seronegative. The rearrangement joins TRBV7-3 to TRBJ2-4; a weak D match, TRBD2 (6 bases). Sequencing was carried out using PBMCs. As DNA, the CDR3 is TGTGCCAGCCCCTCTTATAGGGGAGGTGGAAACATTCAGTACTTC. It is translated as CASPSYRGGGNIQYF.